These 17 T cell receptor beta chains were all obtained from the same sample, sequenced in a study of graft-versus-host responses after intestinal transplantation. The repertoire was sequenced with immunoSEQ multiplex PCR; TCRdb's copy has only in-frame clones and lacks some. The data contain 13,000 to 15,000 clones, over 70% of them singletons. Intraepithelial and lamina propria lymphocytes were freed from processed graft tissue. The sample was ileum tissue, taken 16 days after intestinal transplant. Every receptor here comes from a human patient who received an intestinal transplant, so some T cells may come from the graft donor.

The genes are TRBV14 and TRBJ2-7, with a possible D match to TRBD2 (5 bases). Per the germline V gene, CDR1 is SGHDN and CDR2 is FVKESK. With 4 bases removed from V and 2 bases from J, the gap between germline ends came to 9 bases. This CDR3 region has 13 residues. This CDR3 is CASSRGRPYEQYF. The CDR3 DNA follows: TGTGCCAGCAGCCGAGGGCGTCCCTACGAGCAGTACTTC.

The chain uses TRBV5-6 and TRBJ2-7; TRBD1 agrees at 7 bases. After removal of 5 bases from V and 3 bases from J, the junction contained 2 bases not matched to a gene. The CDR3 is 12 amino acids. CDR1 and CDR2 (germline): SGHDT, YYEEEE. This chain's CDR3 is CASSPGGYEQYF. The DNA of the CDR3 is TGTGCCAGCAGTCCAGGGGGCTACGAGCAGTACTTC.

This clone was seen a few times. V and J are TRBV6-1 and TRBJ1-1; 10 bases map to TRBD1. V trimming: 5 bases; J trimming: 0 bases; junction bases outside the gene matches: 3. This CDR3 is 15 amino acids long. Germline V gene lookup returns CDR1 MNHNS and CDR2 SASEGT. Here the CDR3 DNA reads TGTGCCAGCAGTTTGACAGGGGGCCTGAACACTGAAGCTTTCTTT. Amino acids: CASSLTGGLNTEAFF.

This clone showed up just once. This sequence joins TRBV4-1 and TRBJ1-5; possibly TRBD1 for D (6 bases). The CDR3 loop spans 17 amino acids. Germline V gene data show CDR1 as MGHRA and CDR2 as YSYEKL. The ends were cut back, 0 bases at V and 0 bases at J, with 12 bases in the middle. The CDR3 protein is CASSQEHRAYSNQPQHF. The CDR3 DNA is TGCGCCAGCAGCCAAGAACACAGGGCCTATAGCAATCAGCCCCAGCATTTT.

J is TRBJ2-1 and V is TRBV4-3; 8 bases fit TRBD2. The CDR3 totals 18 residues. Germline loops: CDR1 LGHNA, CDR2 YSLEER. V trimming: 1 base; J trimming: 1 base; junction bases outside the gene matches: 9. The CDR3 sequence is CASSQGDWRGESYNEQFF. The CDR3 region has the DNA TGCGCCAGCAGCCAAGGTGATTGGCGGGGGGAATCCTACAATGAGCAGTTCTTC.

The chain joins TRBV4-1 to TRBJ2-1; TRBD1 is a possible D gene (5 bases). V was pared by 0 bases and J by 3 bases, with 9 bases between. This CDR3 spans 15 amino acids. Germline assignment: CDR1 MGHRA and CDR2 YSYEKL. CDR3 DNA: TGCGCCAGCAGCCAAGATAGCCAGGGCTACAATGAGCAGTTCTTC. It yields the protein CASSQDSQGYNEQFF.

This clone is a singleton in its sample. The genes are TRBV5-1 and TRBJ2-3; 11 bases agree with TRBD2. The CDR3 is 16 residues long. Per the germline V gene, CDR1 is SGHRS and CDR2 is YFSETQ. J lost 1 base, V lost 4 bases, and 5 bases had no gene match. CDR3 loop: CASSGGTSGRTDTQYF. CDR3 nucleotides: TGCGCCAGCAGCGGAGGGACTAGCGGTCGCACAGATACGCAGTATTTT.

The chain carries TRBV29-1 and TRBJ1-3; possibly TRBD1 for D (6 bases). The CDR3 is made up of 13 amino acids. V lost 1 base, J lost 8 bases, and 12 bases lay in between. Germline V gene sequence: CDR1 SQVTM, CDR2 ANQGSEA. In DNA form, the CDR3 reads TGCAGCGTTGAAGGCCAGGGGCCCCACACCATATATTTT. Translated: CSVEGQGPHTIYF.

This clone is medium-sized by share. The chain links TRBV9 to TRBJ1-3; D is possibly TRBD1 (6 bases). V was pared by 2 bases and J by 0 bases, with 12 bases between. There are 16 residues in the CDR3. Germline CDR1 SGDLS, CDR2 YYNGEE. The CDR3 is CASSVSGALSGNTIYF. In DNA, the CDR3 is TGTGCCAGCAGCGTTTCAGGGGCCCTCTCTGGAAACACCATATATTTT.

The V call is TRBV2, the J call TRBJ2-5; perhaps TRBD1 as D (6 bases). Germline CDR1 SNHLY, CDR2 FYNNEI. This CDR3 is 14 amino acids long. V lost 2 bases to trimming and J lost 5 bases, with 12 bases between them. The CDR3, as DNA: TGTGCCAGCAGTGAATATGGGGGCCGGGAGACCCAGTACTTC. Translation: CASSEYGGRETQYF.

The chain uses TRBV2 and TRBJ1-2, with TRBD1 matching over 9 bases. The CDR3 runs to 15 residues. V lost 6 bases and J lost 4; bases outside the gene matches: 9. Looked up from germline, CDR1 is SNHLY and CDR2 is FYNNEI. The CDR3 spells CASSLQGAGPYGYTF. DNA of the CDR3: TGTGCCAGCAGCCTACAGGGGGCTGGGCCCTATGGCTACACCTTC. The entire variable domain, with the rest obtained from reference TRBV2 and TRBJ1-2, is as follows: EPEVTQTPSHQVTQMGQEVILRCVPISNHLYFYWYRQILGQKVEFLVSFYNNEISEKSEIFDDQFSVERPDGSNFTLKIRSTKLEDSAMYFCASSLQGAGPYGYTFGSGTRLTVV.

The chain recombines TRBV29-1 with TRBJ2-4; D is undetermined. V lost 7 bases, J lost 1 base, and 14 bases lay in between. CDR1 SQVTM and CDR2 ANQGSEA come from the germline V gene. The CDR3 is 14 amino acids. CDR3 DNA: TGCAGCGCCACCCCCAATGCGGCCAAAAACATTCAGTACTTC. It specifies CSATPNAAKNIQYF.

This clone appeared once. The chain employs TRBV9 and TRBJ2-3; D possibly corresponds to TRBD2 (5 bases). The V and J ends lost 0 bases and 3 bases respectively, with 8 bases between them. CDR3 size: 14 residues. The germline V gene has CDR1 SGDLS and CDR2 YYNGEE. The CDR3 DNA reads TGTGCCAGCAGCGTAGGGACTGCGACAGATACGCAGTATTTT. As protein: CASSVGTATDTQYF.

CDR3 DNA sequence: TGTGCCAGCAGCTTGCACGGTAGCTCTGGAAACACCATATATTTT. Encoded protein: CASSLHGSSGNTIYF. The J gene is TRBJ1-3, the V gene TRBV5-4, with no clear D. CDR1 and CDR2 (germline): SGHNT, YYREEE (reference sequence). The CDR3 is made up of 15 amino acids. V lost 1 base and J lost 0, with 8 bases in between.

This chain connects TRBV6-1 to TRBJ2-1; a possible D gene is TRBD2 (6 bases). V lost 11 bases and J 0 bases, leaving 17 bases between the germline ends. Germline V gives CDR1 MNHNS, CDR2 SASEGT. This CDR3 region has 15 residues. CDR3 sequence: CACRGWDFSYNEQFF. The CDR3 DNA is TGTGCCTGCCGAGGGTGGGACTTCTCCTACAATGAGCAGTTCTTC.

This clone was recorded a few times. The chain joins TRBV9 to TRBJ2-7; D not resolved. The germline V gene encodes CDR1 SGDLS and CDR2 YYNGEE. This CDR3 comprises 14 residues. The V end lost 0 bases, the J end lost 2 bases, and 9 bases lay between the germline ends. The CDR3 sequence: CASSVGLLAYEQYF. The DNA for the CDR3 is TGTGCCAGCAGCGTAGGGCTTCTCGCCTACGAGCAGTACTTC.

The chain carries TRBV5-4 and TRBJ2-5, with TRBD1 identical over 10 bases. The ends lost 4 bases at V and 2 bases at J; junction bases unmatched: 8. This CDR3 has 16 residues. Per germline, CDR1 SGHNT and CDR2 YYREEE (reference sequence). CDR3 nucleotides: TGTGCCAGCAGCCCATCCGGACAGGGGGGGCAAGAGACCCAGTACTTC. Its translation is CASSPSGQGGQETQYF.